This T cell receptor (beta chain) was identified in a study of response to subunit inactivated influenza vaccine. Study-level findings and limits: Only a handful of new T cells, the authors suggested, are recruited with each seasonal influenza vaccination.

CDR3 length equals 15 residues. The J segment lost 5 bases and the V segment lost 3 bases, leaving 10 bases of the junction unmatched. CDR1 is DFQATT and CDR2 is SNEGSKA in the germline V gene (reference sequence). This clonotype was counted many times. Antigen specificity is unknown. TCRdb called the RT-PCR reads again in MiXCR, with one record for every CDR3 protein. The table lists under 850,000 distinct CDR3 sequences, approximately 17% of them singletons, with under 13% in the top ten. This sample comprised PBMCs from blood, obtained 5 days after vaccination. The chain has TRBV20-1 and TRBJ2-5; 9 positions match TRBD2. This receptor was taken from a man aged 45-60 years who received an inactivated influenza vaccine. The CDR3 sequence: CSASRREGFGETQYF. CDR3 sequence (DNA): TGCAGTGCTAGTCGGCGGGAGGGTTTCGGGGAGACCCAGTACTTC.